This T cell receptor (beta chain) was identified during a study of vaccination and CD4 T cells after COVID-19. This clonotype was found a few times. Its target is unknown. Cultured CD4+ T-cell DNA underwent Oncomine TCR Beta short-read sequencing. TCRdb analysed the PCR reads with MiXCR anew, one entry per CDR3 protein. The sample comprises about 3,600 distinct CDR3 sequences, roughly 40% of which are singletons, and 25% to 30% rests with the top ten. The ends were cut back, 2 bases at V and 8 bases at J, with 11 bases in the middle. This CDR3 spans 13 amino acids. Germline values: CDR1 KGHDR, CDR2 SFDVKD. The treatment: approximately 9-day PBMC culture with coronavirus spike peptide pools or control peptides (ViraFEST assay).

Specimen: CD4+ T cells from blood, cultured in vitro. This TCR derives from a human donor who had recovered from COVID-19. V usage is TRBV24-1 and J usage is TRBJ1-1; D is ambiguous. In DNA, the CDR3 is TGTGCCACCAGTGATTCGGTCGGGTCCGAAGCTTTCTTT. This gives the protein CATSDSVGSEAFF.